These 11 T cell receptor beta chains originate from one sample sequenced in a study of blood T cells in healthy people across ages. A second PCR of roughly 7 to 11 cycles used a sample-barcoded 5' primer and a J-beta primer mix. In TCRdb, the 5' RACE reads were re-called with MiXCR into one record per CDR3 protein. The table includes over a million distinct CDR3 sequences, 42% detected once. Specimen: blood. The receptors were gathered from a woman aged 18-29 years in good health.

V usage is TRBV25-1 and J usage is TRBJ2-5; D might be TRBD1 (6 bases). Deletions cut 1 base from V and 4 bases from J, with 10 bases between. Germline assignment: CDR1 MGHDK and CDR2 SYGVNS. CDR3 length: 14 residues. For the CDR3, the DNA is TGTGCCAGCAGTGAATTTTTACAGGGAGAGACCCAGTACTTC. Its protein is CASSEFLQGETQYF.

This clonotype was seen more than once but under ten times. The chain carries TRBV7-8 and TRBJ2-1, with a possible D match to TRBD2 (5 bases). The V gene's germline CDR1 is SGHVS and CDR2 FQNEAQ. V lost 2 bases, J lost 1 base, and 15 bases lay in between. CDR3 size: 17 residues. CDR3 sequence: CASSLPKRGPSYNEQFF. The CDR3 coding sequence is TGTGCCAGCAGCTTACCGAAAAGAGGGCCGTCCTACAATGAGCAGTTCTTC.

The genes are TRBV3-1 and TRBJ1-2; TRBD1 agrees at 8 bases. Germline assignment: CDR1 LGHDT and CDR2 YNNKEL (reference sequence). The CDR3 contains 14 residues. V gave up 3 bases and J gave up 4 bases; unmatched junction bases: 4. The CDR3 loop is CASSQNRGFYGYTF. The CDR3 DNA reads as TGTGCCAGCAGCCAGAACAGGGGGTTCTATGGCTACACCTTC.

This chain connects TRBV11-2 to TRBJ2-1, with a tentative D call TRBD2 (5 bases). V lost 5 bases to trimming and J lost 8 bases, with 22 bases between them. From germline, CDR1 is SGHAT and CDR2 FQNNGV. The CDR3 has 16 residues. The DNA of the CDR3 is TGTGCCAGCAGCCCCCTTATGGGCGGAGGCCCCCATGAGCAGTTCTTC. It is translated as CASSPLMGGGPHEQFF.

A remark on this clonotype: This CDR3 is missing its conserved last phenylalanine or tryptophan, likely due to a read error. This chain joins TRBV5-6 and TRBJ2-3; no firm D call. This CDR3 contains 14 residues. Germline V gene lookup returns CDR1 SGHDT and CDR2 YYEEEE. V was shortened by 5 bases and J by 2 bases, with 12 bases between the two germline ends. The CDR3 DNA is TGTGCCAGCAGTGGGCTCTCGATCACAGATACGCAGTATTCT. Its translation is CASSGLSITDTQYS.

V usage is TRBV20-1 and J usage is TRBJ2-7; TRBD1 matches 9 bases. V shed 1 base and J 3 bases; nucleotides not matched to a gene: 4. This CDR3 has 14 residues. The germline CDR1 and CDR2 sequences are DFQATT and SNEGSKA (reference sequence). Here the CDR3 reads CSARVGDRVYEQYF. The CDR3 DNA is TGCAGTGCTAGAGTCGGGGACAGGGTCTACGAGCAGTACTTC.

The chain links TRBV12-3 or TRBV12-4 to TRBJ1-5; TRBD1 aligns across 8 bases. V shed 5 bases and J 0 bases; nucleotides not matched to a gene: 9. The CDR3 covers 17 residues. CDR3 DNA sequence: TGTGCCAGCAGTCTCAGGGGGCAGGGGTATAGCAATCAGCCCCAGCATTTT. Amino acids: CASSLRGQGYSNQPQHF.

The DNA of the CDR3 is TGCAGTGCTAGACCTTCATTGAACACTGAAGCTTTCTTT. Amino acid sequence: CSARPSLNTEAFF. The rearrangement links TRBV20-1 to TRBJ1-1, with no clear D. The CDR3 has 13 amino acids. The V end was cut by 2 bases, the J end by 0 bases, with 7 bases between. The germline V gene encodes CDR1 DFQATT and CDR2 SNEGSKA (reference sequence).

This clonotype was observed a few times. The V call is TRBV6-6, the J call TRBJ1-5; D might be TRBD1 (6 bases). The CDR3 spans 14 residues. Trimming cost V 4 bases and J 7 bases, with 14 bases left between them. CDR1 and CDR2 from the germline V gene are MNHNY and SVGAGI (reference sequence). The CDR3 DNA sequence: TGTGCCAGCAGTTCAGGGGCGGCTGGACAGCCCCAGCATTTT. As protein: CASSSGAAGQPQHF.

This clonotype occurred once. The gene calls are TRBV5-5 and TRBJ1-5; 7 nucleotides agree with TRBD1. Germline assignment: CDR1 SGHKS and CDR2 YYEKEE (reference sequence). J was trimmed by 1 base and V by 7 bases; bases with no gene match: 8. This CDR3 is 15 amino acids long. As DNA, the CDR3 is TGTGCCAGCCAACGACAGGGAGGGAGCAATCAGCCCCAGCATTTT. Protein: CASQRQGGSNQPQHF. The full variable domain, rest sourced from reference TRBV5-5 and TRBJ1-5, is DAGVTQSPTHLIKTRGQQVTLRCSPISGHKSVSWYQQVLGQGPQFIFQYYEKEERGRGNFPDRFSARQFPNYSSELNVNALLLGDSALYLCASQRQGGSNQPQHFGDGTRLSIL.

As for this clonotype: Being one base from a much bigger clone, this may be a read error. The chain carries TRBV29-1 and TRBJ2-5; weak D call: TRBD2 (5 bases). The DNA end is a closer match to TRBJ2-7, so the J assignment may be wrong. Germline CDR1 reads SQVTM; CDR2 reads ANQGSEA. This CDR3 contains 11 residues. The CDR3 coding sequence is TGCAGCGTCTCCGGGAACTACGAGCAGTACTTC. Translating gives CSVSGNYEQYF.